The rows below give T cell receptor beta chains drawn from one sample of a study of T cell changes during pregnancy in multiple sclerosis. Profiling relied on immunoSEQ multiplex PCR, and the TCRdb table lists in-frame clones only, not all of them. The data contain roughly 83,000 clones, around 90% of them singletons. The sequencing used PBMCs, collected in the first trimester of pregnancy. All receptors come from a female donor in good health, serving as a control in a pregnancy study. Some clones in this sample may be carry-over from other donors' samples. Each CDR3 is given with its conserved first and last residue. The order of the fields is D gene, J gene, clone size, V gene, CDR3 protein, CDR3 DNA. D genes are given only for firm matches. Rows give clone size only sometimes, using once, few, many, or a class for an expanded clone.

NA	TRBJ2-2	few	TRBV7-9	CASSFSQTGNTGELFF	TGTGCCAGCAGCTTTTCCCAGACGGGGAACACCGGGGAGCTGTTTTTT
NA	TRBJ1-1	few	TRBV5-1	CASSSRGSDTEAFF	TGCGCCAGCAGCTCCCGCGGGTCGGACACTGAAGCTTTCTTT
TRBD1	TRBJ1-1	once	TRBV15	CATAGGPRRAFF	TGTGCCACCGCAGGGGGCCCACGCCGCGCTTTCTTT
TRBD1	TRBJ2-3	NA	TRBV19	CASRTGTSTDTQYF	TGTGCCAGCAGGACAGGGACCAGCACAGATACGCAGTATTTT
NA	TRBJ2-3	NA	TRBV27	CASSLFANTDTQYF	TGTGCCAGCAGTTTATTTGCTAACACAGATACGCAGTATTTT
NA	TRBJ2-5	NA	TRBV28	CASSGTAQETQYF	TGTGCCAGCAGCGGGACTGCGCAAGAGACCCAGTACTTC
NA	TRBJ2-7	NA	TRBV30	CAWRLDKSYEQYF	TGTGCCTGGAGGTTGGACAAATCCTACGAGCAGTACTTC
TRBD2	TRBJ2-7	few	TRBV5-4	CASSREGGGAGYEQYF	TGTGCCAGCAGCCGGGAGGGCGGGGGGGCCGGCTACGAGCAGTACTTC
NA	TRBJ2-1	NA	TRBV5-4	CASSSAGLLINNEQFF	TGTGCCAGCAGCTCTGCAGGGTTACTTATAAACAATGAGCAGTTCTTC
NA	TRBJ2-5	NA	TRBV5-1	CASSLEQGIRETQYF	TGCGCCAGCAGCTTGGAACAGGGAATTCGGGAGACCCAGTACTTC
TRBD2	TRBJ2-7	NA	TRBV27	CASSLLGGFPYEQYF	TGTGCCAGCAGTTTATTGGGGGGGTTCCCCTACGAGCAGTACTTC
TRBD2	TRBJ2-3	NA	TRBV2	CARGRGTDTQYF	TGTGCCAGAGGGAGGGGCACAGATACGCAGTATTTT
NA	TRBJ2-5	NA	TRBV7-7	CASSFGPVGETQYF	TGTGCTAGCAGCTTTGGGCCCGTGGGAGAGACCCAGTACTTC
NA	TRBJ2-1	NA	TRBV7-2	CASSLGRDNEQFF	TGTGCCAGCAGCTTAGGTCGGGACAATGAGCAGTTCTTC
NA	TRBJ2-7	once	TRBV28	CASSPIGGSSYEQYF	TGTGCCAGCAGCCCGATTGGCGGAAGCTCCTACGAGCAGTACTTC
NA	TRBJ2-6	NA	TRBV5-1	CASSSDSAGANVLTF	TGCGCCAGCAGCTCAGACTCGGCGGGGGCCAACGTCCTGACTTTC
TRBD1	TRBJ1-2	NA	TRBV28	CASSSPPGGLNYGYTF	TGTGCCAGCAGTTCCCCGCCAGGGGGCTTAAACTATGGCTACACCTTC
NA	TRBJ2-1	NA	TRBV7-8	CASTILDLSGSEQFF	TGTGCCAGCACCATCTTGGACCTGTCTGGGAGTGAGCAGTTCTTC
TRBD2	TRBJ2-2	NA	TRBV14	CASSQEYGTSGSSGELFF	TGTGCCAGCAGCCAAGAGTACGGGACTAGCGGGAGTTCCGGGGAGCTGTTTTTT
NA	TRBJ1-5	NA	TRBV6-5	CASSSPNQPQHF	TGTGCCAGCAGTTCCCCGAATCAGCCCCAGCATTTT
TRBD1	TRBJ2-7	NA	TRBV28	CASSTTGRYEQYF	TGTGCCAGCTCCACGACAGGGCGCTACGAGCAGTACTTC
NA	TRBJ1-6	NA	TRBV15	CATSRDRSPNSPLHF	TGTGCCACCAGCAGAGACAGGTCCCCTAATTCACCCCTCCACTTT
NA	TRBJ2-7	NA	TRBV19	CASSINRRTAYEQYF	TGTGCCAGTAGTATTAATCGAAGAACAGCTTACGAGCAGTACTTC
NA	TRBJ1-3	NA	TRBV5-1	CASSLTGPSGNTIYF	TGCGCCAGCAGCTTAACAGGCCCCTCTGGAAACACCATATATTTT
TRBD2	TRBJ2-5	NA	TRBV7-2	CASSPGRERGQETQYF	TGTGCCAGCTCGCCGGGTCGGGAGCGGGGCCAAGAGACCCAGTACTTC
TRBD2	TRBJ2-5	NA	TRBV5-4	CASSEGGGVGGTQYF	TGTGCCAGCAGCGAGGGTGGGGGGGTCGGCGGGACCCAGTACTTC
NA	TRBJ1-1	NA	TRBV7-2	CASSLEFGRGGWATEAFF	TGTGCCAGCAGCTTAGAGTTCGGGCGGGGAGGGTGGGCCACTGAAGCTTTCTTT
NA	TRBJ2-7	NA	TRBV28	CASSSRDWRYEQYF	TGTGCCAGCAGTTCCCGGGACTGGCGCTACGAGCAGTACTTC
NA	TRBJ2-4	NA	TRBV7-2	CASSLAGARAGNIQYF	TGTGCCAGCAGCTTAGCGGGGGCTCGAGCCGGAAACATTCAGTACTTC
TRBD1	TRBJ2-1	NA	TRBV28	CASSLTGTGLSGNEQFF	TGTGCCAGCAGTTTAACCGGGACAGGGTTATCTGGCAATGAGCAGTTCTTC
NA	TRBJ2-5	NA	TRBV5-1	CASSLALGRETQYF	TGCGCCAGCAGCTTGGCCCTGGGGCGGGAGACCCAGTACTTC
NA	TRBJ2-1	NA	TRBV28	CASTPGGERGEQFF	TGTGCCAGCACTCCAGGAGGGGAGAGGGGAGAGCAGTTCTTC
NA	TRBJ1-2	once	TRBV7-9	CASSSKRAGIDGYTF	TGTGCCAGCAGCTCTAAAAGAGCAGGGATAGATGGCTACACCTTC
NA	TRBJ1-5	NA	TRBV10-3	CAISDRVTSNQPQHF	TGTGCCATCAGTGACAGGGTAACGAGCAATCAGCCCCAGCATTTT
NA	TRBJ2-4	NA	TRBV27	CASSFFGTLAKNIQYF	TGTGCCAGCAGTTTTTTCGGGACACTAGCCAAAAACATTCAGTACTTC
NA	TRBJ1-2	once	TRBV7-9	CASIGGGTPYYGYTF	TGTGCCAGCATCGGGGGGGGGACACCTTACTATGGCTACACCTTC